Listed here is a single T cell receptor (beta chain). What it recognizes is unknown. This sample is part of a study of cytomegalovirus exposure and HLA in healthy donors. General observations from the study: On later analysis, the bulk of CMV-associated TCR beta chains appeared to be HLA-restricted. The classifier, whose performance was assessed in both the original and validation cohorts, reportedly diagnosed cytomegalovirus status with high specificity and sensitivity.

PCR used 60 Vbeta primers and 13 Jbeta primers. Only in-frame clones appear in the TCRdb table, and some are missing; sequencing was by immunoSEQ multiplex PCR. The sample has some 120,000 clones, roughly 69% seen once. CDR3 length: 15 residues. CDR1 and CDR2 (germline): SQVTM, ANQGSEA. V dropped 7 bases and J dropped 7 bases, with 25 bases sitting between them. This receptor was taken from a human donor in good health. The chain recombines TRBV29-1 with TRBJ2-5; weak D call: TRBD1 (6 bases). The material sequenced was PBMCs. In DNA, the CDR3 is TGCAGCGCCGGCGGACAGACCGAGGGACGGGGGACCCAGTACTTC. Protein sequence: CSAGGQTEGRGTQYF.